This record looks at one T cell receptor (beta chain) sequence and its context. Its target is unknown. The CDR3 loop spans 14 amino acids. The germline V gene has CDR1 SQVTM and CDR2 ANQGSEA. With V trimmed by 3 bases and J by 5 bases, 6 bases remained unmatched. The data belong to a study of shared clonotypes between healthy human individuals. Using immunoSEQ multiplex PCR, the repertoire was profiled, and TCRdb retains in-frame clones only, with some absent. The data contain just under 350,000 clones, 70% to 75% of them seen just once; the ten biggest clones take up about 10%. Broader study findings: Clonotypes that were shared across a few donors made up 4% to 6% of naive CD4 clonotypes. Clonotypes which were not shared had lower generation probabilities than clonotypes that all four donors shared.

The TCR was taken from a man aged 30-40 years in good health. This chain connects TRBV29-1 to TRBJ2-3; 9 nucleotides line up with TRBD2. Sequences were obtained from memory CD4+ T cells sorted from blood. Subset reported: CD45RA-negative fraction. The CDR3 here is CSVEGGRDVDTQYF. CDR3 DNA sequence: TGCAGCGTTGAGGGCGGGAGGGACGTAGATACGCAGTATTTT.